A single sample gave rise to the 4 T cell receptor beta chains below, sequenced in a study of blood T cells in healthy people across ages. The second PCR ran about 6 to 12 cycles with a sample-barcoded 5' primer and J-beta primers. TCRdb reprocessed the 5' RACE reads via MiXCR and lists one record per CDR3 protein. This sample yields approximately 690,000 distinct CDR3 sequences, of which around two fifths are seen a single time; approximately 31% belongs to the top ten. The sequencing input was blood. The receptors originated from a man older than 75 in good health.

In this sample, this clonotype turned up many times. The rearrangement uses TRBV27 and TRBJ2-3; D remains unclear. Trimming pared 2 bases from V and 7 bases from J, leaving 7 bases between. Germline V lookup: CDR1 MNHEY, CDR2 SMNVEV (reference sequence). The CDR3 loop spans 12 amino acids. DNA for the CDR3: TGTGCCAGCAGTTTACCTTCCTATACGCAGTATTTT. It specifies CASSLPSYTQYF.

V is TRBV5-6 and J is TRBJ2-2; D perhaps matches TRBD1 (6 bases). The CDR3 has 15 amino acids. Trimming removed 4 bases from V and 6 bases from J, with 16 bases in between. Per germline, CDR1 SGHDT and CDR2 YYEEEE. CDR3 in DNA: TGTGCCAGCAGCCTATACCAACAGGGTCCCGGGGAGCTGTTTTTT. This encodes CASSLYQQGPGELFF.

V gene TRBV10-3 combines with J gene TRBJ2-7, with TRBD1 matching over 7 bases. Germline assignment: CDR1 ENHRY and CDR2 SYGVKD. V was clipped by 8 bases and J by 3 bases; unmatched bases: 7. This CDR3 has 13 residues. CDR3 residues: CAIRSGDSYEQYF. In DNA form, the CDR3 reads TGTGCCATCCGCTCTGGGGACAGCTACGAGCAGTACTTC.

The CDR3 sequence is CASSLAPGQGGYGYTF. The DNA for the CDR3 is TGTGCCAGCAGTTTAGCCCCCGGACAGGGCGGCTATGGCTACACCTTC. The rearrangement uses TRBV6-2 or TRBV6-3 and TRBJ1-2; 8 positions agree with TRBD1. The CDR3 loop spans 16 amino acids. V gave up 4 bases and J gave up 4 bases; unmatched junction bases: 11. In germline, CDR1 is MNHEY, CDR2 SVGEGT.